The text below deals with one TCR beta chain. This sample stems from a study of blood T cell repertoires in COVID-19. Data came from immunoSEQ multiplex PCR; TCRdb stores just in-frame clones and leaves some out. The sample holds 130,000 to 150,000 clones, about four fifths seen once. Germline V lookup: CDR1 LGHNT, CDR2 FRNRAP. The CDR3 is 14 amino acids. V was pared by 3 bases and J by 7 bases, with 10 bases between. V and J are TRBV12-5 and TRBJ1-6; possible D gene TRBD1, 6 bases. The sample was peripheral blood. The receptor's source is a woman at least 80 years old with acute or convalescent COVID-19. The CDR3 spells CASGFQGWNSPLHF. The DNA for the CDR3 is TGTGCTAGTGGTTTCCAGGGGTGGAATTCACCCCTCCACTTT.